The rows below give T cell receptor beta chains drawn from one sample of a study of CXCR3-negative and CXCR3-positive naive CD8 T cells. Each CDR3 protein gets one entry in TCRdb, which reprocessed the 5' RACE reads and gives no DNA. The table for this sample gives about 130,000 distinct CDR3 sequences. Sequencing used naive CXCR3+ CD8+ T cells from blood. Receptors were obtained from a human donor in good health. Some clones in this sample may be carry-over from other donors' samples. The CDR3 runs from the conserved cysteine through the conserved F or W.

J | length | V | CDR3
TRBJ2-7 | 12 | TRBV29-1 | CSVGAGSYEQYF
TRBJ2-2 | 16 | TRBV29-1 | CSVEGLAGDLTGELFF
TRBJ2-1 | 17 | TRBV7-8 | CASSESGLAGRGNEQFF
TRBJ2-1 | 14 | TRBV6-2/TRBV6-3 | CASSYGGRGNEQFF
TRBJ2-3 | 15 | TRBV28 | CASSLGLQGTDTQYF
TRBJ1-1 | 12 | TRBV29-1 | CSVDRGDFSAFF
TRBJ2-7 | 13 | TRBV29-1 | CSVQPGQGHEQYF
TRBJ2-1 | 15 | TRBV12-3/TRBV12-4 | CASREGDSPLDEQFF
TRBJ2-2 | 16 | TRBV4-2 | CASSQDREANTGELFF
TRBJ2-7 | 12 | TRBV20-1 | CSAPTSSYEQYF
TRBJ1-5 | 15 | TRBV7-2 | CASSPTEESNQPQHF
TRBJ2-7 | 16 | TRBV27 | CASNFGISGAGYEQYF
TRBJ2-1 | 16 | TRBV6-2/TRBV6-3 | CASSYPPGQGIDEQFF
TRBJ2-3 | 15 | TRBV25-1 | CASSQWGQGADTQYF
TRBJ2-1 | 14 | TRBV20-1 | CSARGWGGSYEQFF
TRBJ2-1 | 16 | TRBV5-1 | CASSLALGQGSNEQFF
TRBJ2-7 | 15 | TRBV28 | CASSFRLAGGREQYF
TRBJ2-1 | 12 | TRBV7-6 | CASSPRENEQFF
TRBJ2-5 | 15 | TRBV11-2 | CASSLVIASRETQYF
TRBJ1-2 | 15 | TRBV12-3/TRBV12-4 | CASSHRTGSGLVYTF
TRBJ1-1 | 12 | TRBV7-9 | CASSLGLAEAFF
TRBJ2-2 | 13 | TRBV2 | CATLGGNTGELFF
TRBJ1-1 | 12 | TRBV16 | CASGTQNNEAFF
TRBJ2-1 | 14 | TRBV28 | CASSLANSYNEQFF
TRBJ2-1 | 13 | TRBV12-3/TRBV12-4 | CASNPGLSNEQFF
TRBJ2-1 | 16 | TRBV28 | CASSWDPGPSYNEQFF
TRBJ2-1 | 12 | TRBV29-1 | CSVPRGSNEQFF
TRBJ2-1 | 14 | TRBV29-1 | CSVEWQDQYNEQFF
TRBJ2-7 | 11 | TRBV30 | CAFQQVYEQYF
TRBJ1-1 | 14 | TRBV7-3 | CASSPYPQNTEAFF
TRBJ2-3 | 16 | TRBV9 | CASSVTLAGEVDTQYF
TRBJ2-1 | 16 | TRBV3-1 | CASSQELAGGDNEQFF
TRBJ1-1 | 15 | TRBV2 | CASRDRVTGDTEAFF
TRBJ1-1 | 15 | TRBV21-1 | CASSRRQGARTETFF
TRBJ2-7 | 14 | TRBV11-3 | CASSSLPGGREQYF
TRBJ2-7 | 19 | TRBV13 | CASSPRGSWAERPSYEQYF
TRBJ1-1 | 14 | TRBV28 | CASSLEGWNTEAFF
TRBJ2-5 | 17 | TRBV12-3/TRBV12-4 | CASSFSGGAGVGETQYF
TRBJ2-7 | 14 | TRBV7-9 | CASSLVGQLYEQYF
TRBJ2-7 | 16 | TRBV20-1 | CSAREGLAGGSYEQYF
TRBJ1-2 | 14 | TRBV5-1 | CASSLAPTGDGYTF
TRBJ2-7 | 13 | TRBV2 | CASSVSGYYEQYF
TRBJ1-2 | 12 | TRBV5-1 | CASSYDVGGYTF
TRBJ1-5 | 13 | TRBV29-1 | CSALRGVNQPQHF
TRBJ2-7 | 13 | TRBV7-2 | CASSPGLVNEQYF
TRBJ1-5 | 18 | TRBV12-3/TRBV12-4 | CASSLSPGGRHSNQPQHF
TRBJ2-2 | 14 | TRBV4-1 | CASSQVQVDGELFF
TRBJ2-2 | 13 | TRBV29-1 | CSVAEWDTGELFF
TRBJ1-2 | 13 | TRBV12-3/TRBV12-4 | CASSPSINYGYTF
TRBJ2-2 | 16 | TRBV5-6 | CASSWGQGAITGELFF